Following are 28 T cell receptor delta chains from one sample sequenced in a study of gamma delta lymphoproliferative disorders and STAT genes. TCRdb made new clone calls on the multiplex PCR reads using CATT. The table records a few thousand delta-chain clones, around 1.5% of them present only once. Genomic DNA from isolated PBMCs served as the sequencing template. The sequenced sample was blood. Every receptor here comes from a human donor in good health.

To note about this clone: The translation of this DNA and the TCRdb protein of a much larger clone differ at residue 8, probably owing to a read error; the protein shown here is translated from the DNA. The rearrangement links TRDV3 to TRDJ1; no clear D gene. The CDR3 is made up of 17 amino acids. V was shortened by 4 bases and J by 0 bases, with 24 bases between the two germline ends. CDR1 is TVYSNPD and CDR2 is GDNSRS in the germline V gene (reference sequence). Written as DNA, the CDR3 is TGTGCCTCCATCTACCCTCAGAGTGCTGTGTACACCGATAAACTCATCTTT. Its protein product is CASIYPQSAVYTDKLIF.

A note on this clone: This sequence is one base from a far larger clone and is likely a read error. Other nucleotide sequences from this sample produce the same CDR3. The V call is TRDV1, the J call TRDJ1, with 13 bases that match TRDD3. CDR3 length: 19 amino acids. CDR1 is TSWWSYY, CDR2 QGS, per germline. CDR3 sequence: CALGELILGDTPLDDKLIF. The CDR3 DNA is TGTGCCCTTGGGGAACTCATACTGGGGGATACGCCCCTGGACGATAAACTCATCTTT.

Turning to this clone: A far larger clone is one nucleotide away, so this likely arose from a read error. Other DNA sequences in the sample encode the same CDR3. The chain is built from TRDV1 and TRDJ1, with 9 positions matching TRDD3. The germline V gene encodes CDR1 TSWWSYY and CDR2 QGS. This CDR3 has 18 residues. Here the CDR3 reads CALGEWGTGGRYTDKLIF. CDR3 in DNA: TGTGCTCTTGGGGAATGGGGGACTGGGGGACGGTACACTGATAAACTCATCTTT.

Details on this clone: A read error likely explains this, since a far larger clone differs by one base. This chain connects TRDV2 to TRDJ1; D might be TRDD3 (6 bases). Trimming pared 8 bases from V and 11 bases from J, leaving 23 bases between. The CDR3 has 13 residues. Germline CDR1 is GEAIGNYY and CDR2 is EKD. This chain's CDR3 is CASYGLRGTQLIF. The CDR3 coding sequence is TGTGCCTCCTACGGCCTCCGGGGGACGCAGCTCATCTTT.

Note on this clone: A read error likely explains why the TCRdb protein, taken from a much larger clone, differs from this DNA's translation at residue 5; the protein shown is translated from the DNA. V usage is TRDV1 and J usage is TRDJ1, with 13 nucleotides matching TRDD3. Germline assignment: CDR1 TSWWSYY and CDR2 QGS. The length of the CDR3 is 19 residues. CDR3 residues: CALGKLILGDTPLDDKLIF. CDR3 bases: TGTGCTCTTGGGAAACTCATACTGGGGGATACGCCCCTGGACGATAAACTCATCTTT.

This clone has just a few counts. A read error likely explains why the TCRdb protein, taken from a much larger clone, differs from this DNA's translation at residue 5; the protein shown is translated from the DNA. The chain couples TRDV2 to TRDJ1; TRDD3 agrees at 7 bases. Trimming removed 3 bases from V and 0 bases from J; junction bases left unmatched: 15. The CDR3 contains 18 residues. In germline, CDR1 is GEAIGNYY, CDR2 EKD. The CDR3 DNA follows: TGTGCCTGTGACCCCGTTTCGGGCCTGGGGGGGTACACCGATAAACTCATCTTT. Encoded protein: CACDPVSGLGGYTDKLIF.

The chain recombines TRDV1 with TRDJ1, with 11 nucleotides matching TRDD3. Germline V gene lookup returns CDR1 TSWWSYY and CDR2 QGS. The CDR3 covers 30 residues. The V gene end was trimmed by 1 base and the J gene end by 1 base; junction bases not matched to a gene: 44. CDR3 nucleotides: TGTGCTCTTGGGGAACGGGACCATCTCACGTTTCCTAACCTATTTTTCGTACTGGGGGATAAGAGATGGGGCACCGATAAACTCATCTTT. Protein sequence: CALGERDHLTFPNLFFVLGDKRWGTDKLIF.

As regards this clone: The protein held in TCRdb is that of a much larger clone and does not match this DNA's translation at residue 11, likely because of a read error; the protein shown is translated from the DNA. The chain links TRDV2 to TRDJ3; TRDD3 aligns across 11 bases. CDR1 GEAIGNYY and CDR2 EKD come from the germline V gene. This CDR3 contains 19 residues. J was trimmed by 2 bases and V by 3 bases; bases with no gene match: 8. The CDR3 DNA reads TGTGCCTGTGACTACTTGGGGGATACGACCCCCTGGGACACCCGACAGATGTTTTTC. Translation gives CACDYLGDTTPWDTRQMFF.

V and J are TRDV2 and TRDJ1, with TRDD3 matching over 13 bases. Germline values: CDR1 GEAIGNYY, CDR2 EKD. With 4 bases clipped from V and 1 base from J, the junction kept 8 bases outside the gene matches. This CDR3 has 17 residues. The CDR3 nucleotides read TGTGCCTGTGAGGACTGGGGGATACGCCCCCGCACCGATAAACTCATCTTT. Translation: CACEDWGIRPRTDKLIF.

On this clone: The protein given by TCRdb reflects a much larger clone and differs at residue 15 from this DNA's translation, likely from a read error; the protein shown is the DNA's translation. The chain joins TRDV1 to TRDJ1, with D tentatively TRDD3 (6 bases). V was shortened by 0 bases and J by 1 base, with 36 bases between the two germline ends. This CDR3 is 24 amino acids long. The germline CDR1 and CDR2 sequences are TSWWSYY and QGS. The CDR3 region is CALGELQAFLEGLGRGGPTDKLIF. Written as DNA, the CDR3 is TGTGCTCTTGGGGAACTTCAAGCCTTCTTAGAGGGCCTGGGCCGGGGGGGACCCACCGATAAACTCATCTTT.

This clone was observed a handful of times. This chain connects TRDV2 to TRDJ1; 9 bases are a match to TRDD3. The CDR3 extends over 17 amino acids. J gave up 0 bases and V 4 bases, and 11 bases lay outside the gene matches. Germline assignment: CDR1 GEAIGNYY and CDR2 EKD. In DNA, the CDR3 is TGTGCCTGTGAGGACTGGGGGGATACAGGGTACACCGATAAACTCATCTTT. The encoded protein is CACEDWGDTGYTDKLIF.

This clone was counted between two and nine times. A read error likely explains why the TCRdb protein, taken from a much larger clone, differs from this DNA's translation at residue 10; the protein shown is translated from the DNA. The chain employs TRAV23/DV6 and TRDJ1, with D perhaps matching TRDD3 (6 bases). Per germline, CDR1 NTAFDY and CDR2 IRPDVSE (reference sequence). The CDR3 is 17 amino acids. Trimming left V 0 bases short and J 8 bases short, with 26 bases between. CDR3 DNA: TGTGCAGCAAGCATGAGCGAGCTGGGGAAATCGGTGGGGAAACTCATCTTT. This translates into CAASMSELGKSVGKLIF.

This clone was counted between two and nine times. A much larger clone lies one base from this, so it may be a read error. The sample carries other DNA sequences with the same CDR3. The called J gene is TRDJ1, whereas the V gene has no call; the table names TRDD3, a call not compared with the DNA. The CDR3 totals 15 residues. CDR3 nucleotides: TGTGCTTCATTGTGCCTTCCTGGGCTGGGGGATTCCGTTATCTTT. This sequence encodes CASLCLPGLGDSVIF.

The table lists this clone with a few counts. This probably arose from a read error, given a far larger clone one base away. The same CDR3 is also encoded by other DNA sequences in this sample. The chain combines TRDV1 with TRDJ1, with 13 bases aligning to TRDD3. Germline V CDR1 and CDR2: TSWWSYY, QGS. This CDR3 contains 19 residues. The J segment lost 4 bases and the V segment lost 3 bases, leaving 14 bases of the junction unmatched. As DNA, the CDR3 is TGTGCTCTTGGGGAGCTCATACTGGGGGATACGCCCCTGGACGATAAACTCATCTTT. It specifies CALGELILGDTPLDDKLIF.

Judged by abundance, this clone is large. The same CDR3 is also encoded by other DNA sequences in this sample. The gene calls are TRDV2 and TRDJ1; D gene unclear. Germline CDR1 GEAIGNYY, CDR2 EKD. The CDR3 is 16 amino acids. Trimming pared 3 bases from V and 0 bases from J, leaving 16 bases between. The CDR3 spells CACDSLLRKYTDKLIF. Here the CDR3 DNA reads TGTGCCTGTGACTCACTACTTAGGAAGTACACCGATAAACTCATCTTT.

Only a few counts were recorded for this clone. TCRdb's listed protein matches a much larger clone and diverges from this DNA's translation at residue 8, likely through a read error; the protein shown comes from the DNA. V gene TRDV1 combines with J gene TRDJ1; 9 bases line up with TRDD3. Germline CDR1 reads TSWWSYY; CDR2 reads QGS. J lost 0 bases, V lost 2 bases, and 16 bases had no gene match. The CDR3 has 20 residues. The CDR3 reads CALGERGHWGTIPYTDKLIF. Here the CDR3 DNA reads TGTGCTCTTGGGGAAAGGGGCCACTGGGGGACAATTCCGTACACCGATAAACTCATCTTT.

This clone qualifies as large. Distinct nucleotide sequences in the sample also encode this CDR3. CDR3: CALGEWGTGGRYTDKLIF. The CDR3 DNA follows: TGTGCTCTTGGGGAATGGGGGACTGGGGGACGGTACACCGATAAACTCATCTTT. V gene TRDV1 combines with J gene TRDJ1, with 9 nucleotides matching TRDD3. Germline V gene lookup returns CDR1 TSWWSYY and CDR2 QGS. J lost 0 bases, V lost 2 bases, and 10 bases had no gene match. The CDR3 is made up of 18 amino acids.

As to this clone: A far larger clone is one base from this, pointing to a likely read error. The same CDR3 is also encoded by other DNA sequences in this sample. The chain carries TRDV1 and TRDJ1; 12 nucleotides agree with TRDD3. CDR3 length: 22 amino acids. Germline V CDR1 and CDR2: TSWWSYY, QGS. CDR3 nucleotide sequence: TGCGCTCTTGGGGAACCTTTATTCCTACTAAGGTACTGGGGGATACAGACCGATAAACTCATCTTT. Translation gives CALGEPLFLLRYWGIQTDKLIF.

This clone was recorded a few times. It is likely a read error: a sequence one base away is far more abundant. This CDR3 is also generated by other DNA sequences in the sample. This chain connects TRDV2 to TRDJ1, with 13 bases matching TRDD3. The trim removed 0 bases at V and 5 bases at J, leaving 11 bases unmatched. The length of the CDR3 is 18 residues. Looked up from germline, CDR1 is GEAIGNYY and CDR2 is EKD. The CDR3 nucleotides are TGTGCCTGTGACACCGTGATCACTGGGGGATACGAGAGTGATAAACTCATCTTT. This sequence encodes CACDTVITGGYESDKLIF.

This clone was seen more than once but under ten times. A read error likely explains why the TCRdb protein, taken from a much larger clone, differs from this DNA's translation at residue 3; the protein shown is translated from the DNA. The chain carries TRDV2 and TRDJ1; 11 bases map to TRDD3. The CDR3 is 19 amino acids. From germline, CDR1 is GEAIGNYY and CDR2 EKD. The CDR3 protein is CARDTILGGYARETDKLIF. CDR3 nucleotides: TGTGCCCGTGACACCATTCTTGGGGGATACGCGAGAGAGACCGATAAACTCATCTTT.

Within the sample, this clone is medium-sized. The identical CDR3 is also encoded by other nucleotide sequences in the sample. The rearrangement links TRDV1 to TRDJ1, with D perhaps TRDD3 (6 bases). The length of the CDR3 is 26 residues. Trimming took 6 bases from V and 2 from J, leaving 49 bases between them. Germline loops: CDR1 TSWWSYY, CDR2 QGS. The CDR3 loop reads CALGLIRVGYLYLGYMGTITTDKLIF. The CDR3 nucleotides read TGTGCTCTTGGTCTTATTAGGGTGGGATATCTCTACCTGGGGTATATGGGAACTATTACGACCGATAAACTCATCTTT.

This clone showed up just a few times. TCRdb pairs this DNA with a much larger clone's protein that differs at residue 5, likely a read error; the protein shown was translated from the DNA. This rearrangement joins TRDV1 to TRDJ1; the match to TRDD3 covers 11 bases. J gave up 3 bases and V 3 bases, and 30 bases lay outside the gene matches. This CDR3 region has 24 residues. CDR1 is TSWWSYY, CDR2 QGS, per germline. In DNA form, the CDR3 reads TGTGCTCTTGGGGACACCCCCTTTTTTTCAAGGATTTACTGGGGGATAGAACGGTCCGATAAACTCATCTTT. It translates to CALGDTPFFSRIYWGIERSDKLIF.

This clone showed up just a few times. A far larger clone is only one base removed, so a read error is likely. This specimen includes other DNA sequences encoding the same CDR3. V is TRDV2 and J is TRDJ1; D unclear. V shed 4 bases and J shed 3 bases, with 32 bases lying between them. CDR1 and CDR2 (germline): GEAIGNYY, EKD. The CDR3 totals 20 residues. Written as DNA, the CDR3 is TGTGCCTGTGATACCGTAGGACCGGGTACATCTCAAGATGGTTCCGATAAACTCATCTTT. As protein: CACDTVGPGTSQDGSDKLIF.

Note on this clone: TCRdb attributes to this sequence the protein of a much larger clone, which differs from the DNA translation at residue 16; a read error is likely, and the protein displayed is translated from the DNA. The chain's CDR3 is CALGIPLNLILRGGGCAWGTDKLIF. CDR3 bases: TGTGCTCTTGGGATACCCTTAAACCTTATCCTACGGGGTGGGGGATGCGCCTGGGGCACCGATAAACTCATCTTT. This chain links TRDV1 with TRDJ1; 8 bases map to TRDD3. Germline V lookup: CDR1 TSWWSYY, CDR2 QGS. V trimming: 5 bases; J trimming: 1 base; junction bases outside the gene matches: 36. CDR3 length: 25 amino acids.

This clone came up a few times. This DNA's translation and the protein TCRdb lists, from a much larger clone, do not match at residue 7, likely due to a read error; the protein shown is translated from the DNA. The V call is TRDV2, the J call TRDJ1, with D possibly matching TRDD3 (5 bases). The CDR3 consists of 14 residues. V lost 4 bases, J lost 4 bases, and 15 bases lay in between. The germline CDR1 and CDR2 sequences are GEAIGNYY and EKD. In DNA, the CDR3 is TGTGCCTGTGATAAGGTACTAGGGGGCGATAAACTCATCTTT. Translating it yields CACDKVLGGDKLIF.

On this clone itself: It is likely a read error: a sequence one base away is far more abundant. Other nucleotide sequences in the sample specify the same CDR3. The CDR3 is CACDTVQGRLGSYTDKLIF. The CDR3 bases are TGTGCCTGTGACACCGTTCAAGGCCGACTGGGCTCTTACACTGATAAACTCATCTTT. V is TRDV2 and J is TRDJ1; possibly TRDD3 for D (6 bases). CDR1 GEAIGNYY and CDR2 EKD come from the germline V gene. The CDR3 is 19 amino acids.

A few counts support this clone. A read error likely explains why the TCRdb protein, taken from a much larger clone, differs from this DNA's translation at residue 10; the protein shown is translated from the DNA. J is TRDJ1 and V is TRDV3; 10 bases are a match to TRDD3. CDR3 size: 15 residues. CDR1 is TVYSNPD, CDR2 GDNSRS, per germline (reference sequence). V shed 1 base, J shed 3 bases, and the junction held 8 bases outside the gene matches. Written as DNA, the CDR3 is TGTGCCTTTACAAACCCCGGGGGATACGCCGATAAACTCATCTTT. Translation: CAFTNPGGYADKLIF. The whole variable domain, remainder taken from reference TRDV3 and TRDJ1, is CDKVTQSSPDQTVASGSEVVLLCTYDTVYSNPDLFWYRIRPDYSFQFVFYGDNSRSEGADFTQGRFSVKHILTQKAFHLVISPVRTEDSATYYCAFTNPGGYADKLIFGKGTRVTVEP.

This clone was observed a handful of times. TCRdb shows a much larger clone's protein in place of this DNA's translation, and the two differ at residue 20, likely through a read error; the protein shown is translated from the DNA. The rearrangement links TRDV1 to TRDJ1; TRDD3 agrees at 9 bases. The ends lost 6 bases at V and 4 bases at J; junction bases unmatched: 39. Germline V gene lookup returns CDR1 TSWWSYY and CDR2 QGS. CDR3 size: 25 residues. The CDR3 loop is CALGPELIPTLLGTGGGTYIDKLIF. The CDR3, as DNA: TGTGCTCTTGGACCAGAACTAATTCCCACCCTACTCGGTACTGGGGGAGGAACTTACATCGATAAACTCATCTTT.